Each of the 26 T cell receptor beta chains below was sequenced from the same sample in a study of cytomegalovirus exposure and HLA in healthy donors. It was with 60 Vbeta and 13 Jbeta primers that the PCR ran. Generated by immunoSEQ multiplex PCR, the TCRdb table keeps only in-frame clones and is missing some. The top ten hold around 1.9% of the sample, which has around 130,000 clones, just over 75% seen once. The source material was PBMCs. The origin of the receptors is a woman between 50 and 59 years old in good health and CMV-seronegative.

This clone was picked up a small number of times. The V call is TRBV29-1, the J call TRBJ2-5; weak D call: TRBD1 (8 bases). The CDR3 has 15 residues. Germline CDR1 and CDR2: SQVTM and ANQGSEA. V shed 7 bases and J shed 1 base, with 19 bases lying between them. The CDR3 loop is CSGVRGTGPQETQYF. The CDR3 region has the DNA TGCAGCGGGGTGCGGGGGACAGGTCCCCAAGAGACCCAGTACTTC.

The chain carries TRBV7-8 and TRBJ1-1, with a possible D match to TRBD1 (5 bases). Looked up from germline, CDR1 is SGHVS and CDR2 is FQNEAQ. The CDR3 length is 14 residues. Trimming took 1 base from V and 4 from J, leaving 10 bases between them. The CDR3 loop is CASSLVGGVTEAFF. The CDR3 DNA reads as TGTGCCAGCAGCTTAGTCGGGGGTGTCACTGAAGCTTTCTTT.

The rearrangement uses TRBV19 and TRBJ1-5, with D perhaps TRBD1 (6 bases). Trimming shortened V by 6 bases and J by 4 bases, and 19 bases separated the two germline ends. The V gene's germline CDR1 is LNHDA and CDR2 SQIVND (reference sequence). This CDR3 comprises 16 residues. This chain's CDR3 is CASRESRQAINQPQHF. The DNA of the CDR3 is TGTGCCAGTAGAGAGTCTAGACAGGCGATTAATCAGCCCCAGCATTTT.

The DNA for the CDR3 is TGTGCCAGCAGCGGAGGGGGGGGCTCCGTCACTGAAGCTTTCTTT. As protein: CASSGGGGSVTEAFF. The chain combines TRBV9 with TRBJ1-1, with a possible D match to TRBD1 (6 bases). CDR3 length: 15 residues. V dropped 3 bases and J dropped 4 bases, with 16 bases sitting between them. Looked up from germline, CDR1 is SGDLS and CDR2 is YYNGEE.

This clone was counted a few times. The chain links TRBV7-9 to TRBJ2-5; 8 bases agree with TRBD2. The junction had 9 bases not matched to a gene; V was cut back by 4 bases and J by 5 bases. CDR3 length: 15 amino acids. CDR1 is SEHNR and CDR2 is FQNEAQ in the germline V gene (reference sequence). The chain's CDR3 is CASSSWTSRGETQYF. The CDR3 DNA sequence: TGTGCCAGCAGCTCATGGACTAGCAGAGGGGAGACCCAGTACTTC.

In this sample, this clone turned up once. The V gene is TRBV4-1, the J gene TRBJ2-7; 9 bases fit TRBD2. Trimming took 6 bases from V and 4 from J; bases not matched to a gene: 16. This CDR3 has 17 amino acids. Looked up from germline, CDR1 is MGHRA and CDR2 is YSYEKL. For the CDR3, the DNA is TGCGCCAGCAGTCTTTCTAGCGGGACGGAGGGGAGGTACGAGCAGTACTTC. Encoded protein: CASSLSSGTEGRYEQYF.

This clone came up a few times. V usage is TRBV5-1 and J usage is TRBJ1-1; possible D gene TRBD1, 5 bases. Trimming pared 4 bases from V and 1 base from J, leaving 14 bases between. Germline-derived CDR1 and CDR2 are SGHRS and YFSETQ. CDR3 length equals 15 residues. The CDR3 protein is CASSLDGRGNTEAFF. CDR3 DNA sequence: TGCGCCAGCAGCCTTGACGGGAGGGGGAACACTGAAGCTTTCTTT. Looking up the rest from reference TRBV5-1 and TRBJ1-1 gives the full variable domain: KAGVTQTPRYLIKTRGQQVTLSCSPISGHRSVSWYQQTPGQGLQFLFEYFSETQRNKGNFPGRFSGRQFSNSRSEMNVSTLELGDSALYLCASSLDGRGNTEAFFGQGTRLTVV.

The chain combines TRBV5-4 with TRBJ2-7, with 11 bases identical to TRBD2. V lost 4 bases, J lost 4 bases, and 10 bases stayed unmatched. CDR3 length equals 16 residues. Germline V gene data show CDR1 as SGHNT and CDR2 as YYREEE (reference sequence). The DNA of the CDR3 is TGTGCCAGCAGCATACGGACTAGCGGGCGCCTTTACGAGCAGTACTTC. This sequence encodes CASSIRTSGRLYEQYF.

The V gene is TRBV19, the J gene TRBJ2-7; tentatively, D is TRBD2 (5 bases). Germline CDR1 is LNHDA and CDR2 is SQIVND (reference sequence). Trimming cost V 5 bases and J 1 base, with 12 bases left between them. The CDR3 covers 14 residues. CDR3 DNA sequence: TGTGCCAGTAGTCCAAGCCCGGGGTCCTACGAGCAGTACTTC. Translating gives CASSPSPGSYEQYF.

The J gene is TRBJ2-3, the V gene TRBV7-2, with 7 bases identical to TRBD1. In germline, CDR1 is SGHTA, CDR2 FQGNSA. The J segment lost 2 bases and the V segment lost 1 base, leaving 3 bases of the junction unmatched. The CDR3 is 15 residues long. The CDR3 bases are TGTGCCAGCAGCTTAGGGACAGGCATCACAGATACGCAGTATTTT. Its translation: CASSLGTGITDTQYF.

This sequence joins TRBV29-1 and TRBJ2-1; the D gene is possibly TRBD1 (5 bases). Trimming cost V 6 bases and J 5 bases, with 11 bases left between them. Germline V CDR1 and CDR2: SQVTM, ANQGSEA. The CDR3 covers 12 residues. CDR3 in DNA: TGCAGCGTGCAGAAAGGGGACAATGAGCAGTTCTTC. It is translated as CSVQKGDNEQFF.

This rearrangement joins TRBV9 to TRBJ1-4, with D tentatively TRBD1 (6 bases). The CDR3 length is 16 residues. The V gene's germline CDR1 is SGDLS and CDR2 YYNGEE. V lost 3 bases and J 8 bases, leaving 20 bases between the germline ends. CDR3: CASSGHRRGAREKLFF. As DNA, the CDR3 is TGTGCCAGCAGCGGGCACCGTCGGGGGGCGAGGGAAAAACTGTTTTTT.

A single count supports this clone. The V call is TRBV6-6, the J call TRBJ2-7, with 8 bases identical to TRBD2. Germline values: CDR1 MNHNY, CDR2 SVGAGI (reference sequence). The trim removed 6 bases at V and 7 bases at J, leaving 5 bases unmatched. The CDR3 has 12 residues. Here the CDR3 reads CASSPGGGEQYV. The CDR3 region has the DNA TGTGCCAGCAGCCCCGGCGGGGGGGAGCAGTACGTC.

The V call is TRBV28, the J call TRBJ1-1; perhaps TRBD1 as D (6 bases). The CDR3 is 13 residues long. V dropped 7 bases and J dropped 1 base, with 10 bases sitting between them. The V gene's germline CDR1 is MDHEN and CDR2 SYDVKM. The CDR3 here is CASMTGWNTEAFF. The DNA of the CDR3 is TGTGCCAGCATGACAGGATGGAACACTGAAGCTTTCTTT. Based on the CDR3 plus reference TRBV28 and TRBJ1-1, the full variable domain is DVKVTQSSRYLVKRTGEKVFLECVQDMDHENMFWYRQDPGLGLRLIYFSYDVKMKEKGDIPEGYSVSREKKERFSLILESASTNQTSMYLCASMTGWNTEAFFGQGTRLTVV.

This rearrangement joins TRBV30 to TRBJ1-2, with D possibly being TRBD1 (5 bases). V was clipped by 0 bases and J by 3 bases, with 14 bases between them. CDR1 and CDR2 (germline): GTSNPN, SVGIG (reference sequence). CDR3 length: 15 residues. The CDR3 nucleotides are TGTGCCTGGAGTGTAGATCAGGGAGGGTACTATGGCTACACCTTC. It encodes CAWSVDQGGYYGYTF.

The genes are TRBV2 and TRBJ1-4, with unresolved D. The V and J ends lost 6 bases and 1 base respectively, with 9 bases between them. The CDR3 covers 14 residues. CDR1 and CDR2 from the germline V gene are SNHLY and FYNNEI. The CDR3 loop reads CASRKQETNEKLFF. The CDR3 DNA is TGTGCCAGCAGGAAACAAGAAACTAATGAAAAACTGTTTTTT. Full variable domain (outside the CDR3, taken from reference TRBV2 and TRBJ1-4): EPEVTQTPSHQVTQMGQEVILRCVPISNHLYFYWYRQILGQKVEFLVSFYNNEISEKSEIFDDQFSVERPDGSNFTLKIRSTKLEDSAMYFCASRKQETNEKLFFGSGTQLSVL.

This clone was detected only once. The chain has TRBV6-6 and TRBJ1-4, with D possibly matching TRBD1 (6 bases). The V end lost 2 bases, the J end lost 7 bases, and 11 bases lay between the germline ends. Germline assignment: CDR1 MNHNY and CDR2 SVGAGI (reference sequence). The CDR3 runs to 14 residues. The CDR3 reads CASSYAGDREKLFF. CDR3 coding DNA: TGTGCCAGCAGTTACGCAGGGGATCGTGAAAAACTGTTTTTT.

This chain links TRBV5-6 with TRBJ2-7; possibly TRBD1 for D (6 bases). The germline V and J ends were trimmed by 0 bases and 3 bases, with 10 bases remaining between them. The CDR3 has 14 amino acids. Germline assignment: CDR1 SGHDT and CDR2 YYEEEE. The CDR3 nucleotides read TGTGCCAGCAGCTTGGCCAGGGGTATCTACGAGCAGTACGTC. This sequence encodes CASSLARGIYEQYV.

This chain uses TRBV9 with TRBJ2-1; 9 nucleotides align to TRBD2. The CDR3 sequence is 19 residues long. CDR1 and CDR2 (germline): SGDLS, YYNGEE. J lost 3 bases, V lost 0 bases, and 13 bases had no gene match. In nucleotides, the CDR3 is TGTGCCAGCAGCGTAGGCAGTACCAGCGGGAGGATGGTCTACAATGAGCAGTTCTTC. It codes for CASSVGSTSGRMVYNEQFF.

The chain links TRBV10-3 to TRBJ1-1; TRBD1 matches 9 bases. V lost 6 bases and J lost 5; bases outside the gene matches: 7. This CDR3 spans 14 amino acids. The germline CDR1 and CDR2 sequences are ENHRY and SYGVKD. In nucleotides, the CDR3 is TGTGCCATCAGCCTACAGGGGGCAGTTACTGAAGCTTTCTTT. Amino acids: CAISLQGAVTEAFF.

The chain is built from TRBV7-8 and TRBJ2-3; no clear D. The CDR3 is made up of 12 amino acids. V was trimmed by 6 bases and J by 4 bases, leaving 8 bases between them. Germline CDR1 reads SGHVS; CDR2 reads FQNEAQ. The CDR3 loop reads CASSPFPDTQYF. The CDR3, as DNA: TGTGCCAGCAGTCCCTTCCCAGATACGCAGTATTTT.

This chain uses TRBV7-2 with TRBJ1-2; D might be TRBD1 (5 bases). The CDR3 covers 15 residues. Trimming cost V 5 bases and J 5 bases, with 18 bases left between them. Looked up from germline, CDR1 is SGHTA and CDR2 is FQGNSA. The CDR3 nucleotides are TGTGCCAGCAGCGTAGACAGAGACCCATCTTATGGCTACACCTTC. Translated, it gives CASSVDRDPSYGYTF.

This clone was observed a handful of times. The junction differs from germline at one of its ends, possibly a read error. The rearrangement links TRBV27 to TRBJ1-5; D is unresolved. Germline CDR1 reads MNHEY; CDR2 reads SMNVEV (reference sequence). The CDR3 covers 16 residues. The CDR3 here is CASSPVTSTALQPQNF. The CDR3 nucleotides are TGTGCCAGCAGTCCCGTCACATCCACGGCCTTACAGCCCCAGAATTTT.

This clone was detected a few times. V usage is TRBV4-2 and J usage is TRBJ1-4; 10 nucleotides agree with TRBD1. Germline CDR1 reads LGHNA; CDR2 reads YNFKEQ. The CDR3 is made up of 17 amino acids. V lost 0 bases, J lost 5 bases, and 6 bases stayed unmatched. CDR3 in DNA: TGTGCCAGCAGCCAAGAGGGGCCGGGACAGGGGAATGAAAAACTGTTTTTT. Translating it yields CASSQEGPGQGNEKLFF.

V is TRBV10-3 and J is TRBJ2-6, with TRBD1 identical over 7 bases. The ends lost 10 bases at V and 2 bases at J; junction bases unmatched: 11. The germline V gene has CDR1 ENHRY and CDR2 SYGVKD. The CDR3 is 16 residues long. CDR3 sequence: CATQGTVNTGANVLTF. CDR3 coding DNA: TGTGCCACCCAAGGGACAGTCAATACTGGGGCCAACGTCCTGACTTTC.

V usage is TRBV30 and J usage is TRBJ1-4; tentative D call: TRBD1 (6 bases). The ends were cut back, 4 bases at V and 8 bases at J, with 20 bases in the middle. This CDR3 is 15 amino acids long. CDR1 and CDR2 (germline): GTSNPN, SVGIG (reference sequence). CDR3 bases: TGTGCCTGGACGGCGGGGGGCCAAGCGGGGGAAAAACTGTTTTTT. Its translation: CAWTAGGQAGEKLFF.